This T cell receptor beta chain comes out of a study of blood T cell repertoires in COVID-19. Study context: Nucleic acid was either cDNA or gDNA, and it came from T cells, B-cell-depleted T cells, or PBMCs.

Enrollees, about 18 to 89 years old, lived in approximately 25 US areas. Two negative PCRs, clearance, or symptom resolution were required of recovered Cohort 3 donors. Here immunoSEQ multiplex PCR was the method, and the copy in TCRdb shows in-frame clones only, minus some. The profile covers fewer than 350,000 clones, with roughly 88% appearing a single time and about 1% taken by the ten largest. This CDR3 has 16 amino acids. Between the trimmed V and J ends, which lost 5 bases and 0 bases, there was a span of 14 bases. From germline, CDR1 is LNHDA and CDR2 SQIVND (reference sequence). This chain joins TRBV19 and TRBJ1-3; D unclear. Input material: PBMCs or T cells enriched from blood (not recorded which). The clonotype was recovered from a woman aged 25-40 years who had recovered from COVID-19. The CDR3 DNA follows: TGTGCCAGTAGTCACCCGGGGAGGAACTCTGGAAACACCATATATTTT. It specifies CASSHPGRNSGNTIYF. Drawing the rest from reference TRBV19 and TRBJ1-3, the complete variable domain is DGGITQSPKYLFRKEGQNVTLSCEQNLNHDAMYWYRQDPGQGLRLIYYSQIVNDFQKGDIAEGYSVSREKKESFPLTVTSAQKNPTAFYLCASSHPGRNSGNTIYFGEGSWLTVV.